The entry below describes one TCR beta chain. The data stem from a study of OX40 agonist ivuxolimab in advanced cancers. Study-level information: Three partial responders included one hepatocellular carcinoma patient and two cutaneous melanoma patients.

The data were produced by immunoSEQ multiplex PCR, yet TCRdb's version contains in-frame clones alone and is incomplete. The data show 20,000 to 25,000 clones, with approximately 79% seen just once and around 23% held by the top ten. The sample consisted of CD4+ or CD8+ T cells sorted from blood, taken in a trial of the OX40 agonist ivuxolimab. This clonotype was sampled from an adult with an advanced solid tumor such as melanoma, head and neck, liver or kidney cancer.

CDR3 nucleotide sequence: TGCGCCAGCAGCCAAGATTGGGGCAGCGGGGGGGGACAGTTCTTC. Translating it yields CASSQDWGSGGGQFF. The V gene is TRBV4-3, the J gene TRBJ2-1; TRBD2 matches at 10 bases. CDR3 length equals 15 residues. The germline V gene has CDR1 LGHNA and CDR2 YSLEER. The V and J ends lost 0 bases and 13 bases, in that order; junction bases with no gene match: 9.